What follows describes a single TCR beta chain. The data were obtained in a study of blood T cell repertoires in COVID-19. Turning to the study itself: Sites across the United States, Italy and Spain contributed samples from acute and convalescent COVID-19. T cells, B-cell-depleted T cells, or PBMCs supplied cDNA or gDNA.

The V end lost 1 base, the J end lost 11 bases, and 8 bases lay between the germline ends. The CDR3 has 11 amino acids. The germline V gene encodes CDR1 LGHDT and CDR2 YNNKEL (reference sequence). Repertoires were generated with immunoSEQ multiplex PCR, while TCRdb's copy carries only in-frame clones and drops some. The table lists approximately 250,000 clones, around 86% of them singletons. This TCR was sampled from an elderly woman with COVID-19, enrolled during active disease. Sequencing was done on a sample of peripheral blood. V usage is TRBV3-1 (or the pseudogene TRBV3-2) and J usage is TRBJ1-1; D gene ambiguous. DNA of the CDR3: TGTGCCAGCAGCCAAGGTAGCTCCGCTTTCTTT. This codes for CASSQGSSAFF.